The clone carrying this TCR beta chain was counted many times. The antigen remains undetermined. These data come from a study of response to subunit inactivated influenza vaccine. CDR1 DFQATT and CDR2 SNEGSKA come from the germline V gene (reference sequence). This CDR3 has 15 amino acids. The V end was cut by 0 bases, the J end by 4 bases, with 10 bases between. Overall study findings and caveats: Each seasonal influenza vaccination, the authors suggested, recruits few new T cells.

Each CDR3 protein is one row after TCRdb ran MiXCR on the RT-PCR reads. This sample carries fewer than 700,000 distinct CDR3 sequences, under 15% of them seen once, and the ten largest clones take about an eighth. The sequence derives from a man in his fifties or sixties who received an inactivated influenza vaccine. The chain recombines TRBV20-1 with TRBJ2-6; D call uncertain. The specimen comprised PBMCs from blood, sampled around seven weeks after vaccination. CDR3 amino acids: CSARDLEAGANVLTF. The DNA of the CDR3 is TGCAGTGCTAGAGATCTCGAGGCGGGGGCCAACGTCCTGACTTTC.